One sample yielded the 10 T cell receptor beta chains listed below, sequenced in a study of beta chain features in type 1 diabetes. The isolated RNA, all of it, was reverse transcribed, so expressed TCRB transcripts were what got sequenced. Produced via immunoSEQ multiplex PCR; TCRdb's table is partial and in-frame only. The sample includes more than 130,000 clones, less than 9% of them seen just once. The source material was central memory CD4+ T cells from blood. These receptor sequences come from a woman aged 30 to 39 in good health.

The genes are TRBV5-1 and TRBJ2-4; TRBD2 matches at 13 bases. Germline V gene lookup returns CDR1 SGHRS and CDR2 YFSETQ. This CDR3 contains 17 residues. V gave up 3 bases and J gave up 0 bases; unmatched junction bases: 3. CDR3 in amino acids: CASSWTSGSPAKNIQYF. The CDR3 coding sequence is TGCGCCAGCAGCTGGACTAGCGGGAGCCCAGCCAAAAACATTCAGTACTTC.

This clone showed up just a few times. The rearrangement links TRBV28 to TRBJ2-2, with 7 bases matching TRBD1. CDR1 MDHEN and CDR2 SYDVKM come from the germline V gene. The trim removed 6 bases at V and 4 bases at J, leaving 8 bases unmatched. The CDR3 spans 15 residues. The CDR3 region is CASRYDRVGTGELFF. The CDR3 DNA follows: TGTGCCAGCAGATATGACAGGGTGGGCACCGGGGAGCTGTTTTTT.

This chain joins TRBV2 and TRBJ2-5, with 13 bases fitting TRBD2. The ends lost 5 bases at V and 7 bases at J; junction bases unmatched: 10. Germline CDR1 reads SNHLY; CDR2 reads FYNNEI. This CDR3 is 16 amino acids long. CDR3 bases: TGTGCCAGCAGTATGGGACTAGCGGGGCCAGAGGGGACCCAGTACTTC. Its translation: CASSMGLAGPEGTQYF.

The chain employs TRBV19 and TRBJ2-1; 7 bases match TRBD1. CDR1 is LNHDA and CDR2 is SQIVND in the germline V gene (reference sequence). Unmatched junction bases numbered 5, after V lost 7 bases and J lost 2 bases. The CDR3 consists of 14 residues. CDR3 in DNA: TGTGCCAGTACCAGACAGGGACCCTACAATGAGCAGTTCTTC. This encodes CASTRQGPYNEQFF.

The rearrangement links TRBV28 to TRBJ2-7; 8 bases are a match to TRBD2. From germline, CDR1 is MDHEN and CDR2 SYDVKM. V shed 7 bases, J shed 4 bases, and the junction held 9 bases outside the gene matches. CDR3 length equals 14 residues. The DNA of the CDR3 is TGTGCCAGCACCCCTTCCCGGGGGGGGTACGAGCAGTACTTC. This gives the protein CASTPSRGGYEQYF.

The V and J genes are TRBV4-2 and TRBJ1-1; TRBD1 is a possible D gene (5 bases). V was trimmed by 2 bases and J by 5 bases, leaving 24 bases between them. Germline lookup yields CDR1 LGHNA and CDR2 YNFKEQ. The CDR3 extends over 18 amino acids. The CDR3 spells CASSQNPMGPMKATEAFF. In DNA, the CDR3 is TGTGCCAGCAGCCAAAACCCCATGGGGCCGATGAAGGCGACTGAAGCTTTCTTT.

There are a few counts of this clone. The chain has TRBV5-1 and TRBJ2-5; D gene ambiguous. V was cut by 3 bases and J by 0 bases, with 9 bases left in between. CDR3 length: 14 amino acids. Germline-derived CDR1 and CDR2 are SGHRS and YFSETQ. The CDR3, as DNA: TGCGCCAGCAGCTCTGACATATACCAAGAGACCCAGTACTTC. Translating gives CASSSDIYQETQYF.

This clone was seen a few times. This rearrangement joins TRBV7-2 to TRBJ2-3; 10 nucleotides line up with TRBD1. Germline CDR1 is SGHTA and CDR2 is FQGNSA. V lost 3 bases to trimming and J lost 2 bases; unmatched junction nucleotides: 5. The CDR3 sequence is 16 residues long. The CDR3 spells CASSFRTGGYTDTQYF. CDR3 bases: TGTGCCAGCAGCTTCCGGACAGGGGGATACACAGATACGCAGTATTTT.

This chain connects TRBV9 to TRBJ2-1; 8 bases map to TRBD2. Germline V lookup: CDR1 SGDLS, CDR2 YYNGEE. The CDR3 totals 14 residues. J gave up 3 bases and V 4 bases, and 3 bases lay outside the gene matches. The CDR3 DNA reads TGTGCCAGCAGCACCGGGACTAGCTACAATGAGCAGTTCTTC. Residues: CASSTGTSYNEQFF. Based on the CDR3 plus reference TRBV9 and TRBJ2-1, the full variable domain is DSGVTQTPKHLITATGQRVTLRCSPRSGDLSVYWYQQSLDQGLQFLIQYYNGEERAKGNILERFSAQQFPDLHSELNLSSLELGDSALYFCASSTGTSYNEQFFGPGTRLTVL.

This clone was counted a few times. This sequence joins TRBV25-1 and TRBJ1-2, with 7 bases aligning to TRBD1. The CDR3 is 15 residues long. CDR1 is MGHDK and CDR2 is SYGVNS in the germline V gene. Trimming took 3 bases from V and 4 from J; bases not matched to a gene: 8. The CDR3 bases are TGTGCCAGCAGTGATCCGCAGGGGGGATTCTATGGCTACACCTTC. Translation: CASSDPQGGFYGYTF.